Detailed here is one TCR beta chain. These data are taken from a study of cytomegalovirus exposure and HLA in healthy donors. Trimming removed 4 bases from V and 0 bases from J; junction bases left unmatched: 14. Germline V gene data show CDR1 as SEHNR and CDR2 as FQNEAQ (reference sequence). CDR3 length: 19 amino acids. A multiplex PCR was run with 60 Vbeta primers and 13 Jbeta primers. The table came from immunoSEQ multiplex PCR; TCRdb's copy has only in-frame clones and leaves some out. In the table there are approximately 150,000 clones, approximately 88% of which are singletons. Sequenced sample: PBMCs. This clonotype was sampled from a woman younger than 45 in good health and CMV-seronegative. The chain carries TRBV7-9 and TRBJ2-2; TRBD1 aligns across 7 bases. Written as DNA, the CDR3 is TGTGCCAGCAGCTCCGACCTACCTAACAGGGGATCGAACACCGGGGAGCTGTTTTTT. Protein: CASSSDLPNRGSNTGELFF.